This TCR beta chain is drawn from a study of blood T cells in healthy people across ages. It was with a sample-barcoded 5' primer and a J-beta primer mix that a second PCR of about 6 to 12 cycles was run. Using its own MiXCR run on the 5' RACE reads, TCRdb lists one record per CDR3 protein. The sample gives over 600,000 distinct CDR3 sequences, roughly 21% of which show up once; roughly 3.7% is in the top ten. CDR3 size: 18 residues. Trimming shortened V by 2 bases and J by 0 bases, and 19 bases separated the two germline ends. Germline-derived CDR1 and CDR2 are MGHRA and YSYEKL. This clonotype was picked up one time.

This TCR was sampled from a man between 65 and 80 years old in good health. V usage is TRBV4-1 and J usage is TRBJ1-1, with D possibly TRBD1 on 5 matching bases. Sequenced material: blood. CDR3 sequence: CASSQLSPGGGMNTEAFF. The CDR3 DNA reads TGCGCCAGCAGCCAACTCTCCCCCGGGGGGGGAATGAACACTGAAGCTTTCTTT.